The 8 T cell receptor beta chains listed next were all sequenced from one sample in a study of somatic mutations in cytotoxic T cells in rheumatoid arthritis. Assay used: immunoSEQ multiplex PCR; TCRdb lists only in-frame clones, some missing. This sample has some 19,000 clones, with around 86% found just once. Specimen: CD8+ T cells sorted from blood. The receptors were sampled from a man younger than 30 with rheumatoid arthritis.

This chain links TRBV15 with TRBJ1-3; a weak D match, TRBD1 (6 bases). The CDR3 has 17 amino acids. Germline-derived CDR1 and CDR2 are LNHNV and YYDKDF (reference sequence). The V end lost 0 bases, the J end lost 5 bases, and 17 bases lay between the germline ends. The CDR3 sequence: CATSREQRKTGRNTIYF. CDR3 in DNA: TGTGCCACCAGCAGAGAGCAAAGAAAAACAGGGAGAAACACCATATATTTT.

This clone was found a few times. The genes are TRBV4-1 and TRBJ2-7; 7 bases map to TRBD1. The CDR3 has 15 residues. Germline V gene lookup returns CDR1 MGHRA and CDR2 YSYEKL. With V trimmed by 2 bases and J by 0 bases, 4 bases remained unmatched. DNA of the CDR3: TGCGCCAGCAGCCAACACCAGGGGGTCTCCTACGAGCAGTACTTC. Translation gives CASSQHQGVSYEQYF.

This clone was counted a few times. The chain links TRBV30 to TRBJ2-1, with a possible D match to TRBD2 (6 bases). The ends were cut back, 2 bases at V and 4 bases at J, with 12 bases in the middle. Per the germline V gene, CDR1 is GTSNPN and CDR2 is SVGIG (reference sequence). This CDR3 is built from 14 residues. For the CDR3, the DNA is TGTGCCTGGAGTTCAGACGGGGGATACAATGAGCAGTTCTTC. Amino acids: CAWSSDGGYNEQFF.

V is TRBV6-5 and J is TRBJ1-5, with D possibly TRBD1 on 5 matching bases. V lost 5 bases to trimming and J lost 2 bases, with 13 bases between them. Germline V lookup: CDR1 MNHEY, CDR2 SVGAGI. The CDR3 is 15 residues long. CDR3 nucleotide sequence: TGTGCCAGCAGTGTAGGGGAAGAAGGCAATCAGCCCCAGCATTTT. Encoded protein: CASSVGEEGNQPQHF.

The V and J genes are TRBV10-1 and TRBJ2-5; 8 nucleotides agree with TRBD1. The CDR3 contains 16 residues. The V gene's germline CDR1 is WNHNN and CDR2 SYGVQD (reference sequence). V shed 2 bases and J 0 bases; nucleotides not matched to a gene: 5. The CDR3 protein is CASSERTGLYQETQYF. The CDR3 bases are TGCGCCAGCAGTGAGCGGACAGGGTTGTACCAAGAGACCCAGTACTTC.

The rearrangement links TRBV19 to TRBJ2-1; 7 nucleotides align to TRBD2. The CDR3 has 16 amino acids. The V segment lost 3 bases and the J segment 5 bases; nucleotides outside the gene matches: 10. The germline V gene encodes CDR1 LNHDA and CDR2 SQIVND (reference sequence). CDR3 bases: TGTGCCAGTAGTATTTGGGCGCGGGGGACCGACAATGAGCAGTTCTTC. It specifies CASSIWARGTDNEQFF.

V is TRBV15 and J is TRBJ2-5; tentative D call: TRBD2 (6 bases). Between the trimmed V and J ends, which lost 3 bases and 5 bases, there was a span of 22 bases. CDR1 LNHNV and CDR2 YYDKDF come from the germline V gene (reference sequence). The CDR3 is made up of 17 amino acids. This CDR3 is CATSSPGDTWGVETQYF. DNA for the CDR3: TGTGCCACCAGCAGCCCCGGAGACACGTGGGGGGTGGAGACCCAGTACTTC.

This rearrangement joins TRBV9 to TRBJ2-7; D is uncertain. Germline CDR1 and CDR2: SGDLS and YYNGEE. This CDR3 is built from 15 residues. Trimming pared 2 bases from V and 1 base from J, leaving 13 bases between. The CDR3 protein is CASSVPQTNSYEQYF. The CDR3 nucleotides are TGTGCCAGCAGCGTTCCCCAGACCAATTCCTACGAGCAGTACTTC.